The clone carrying this T cell receptor (beta chain) was seen only a few times. Its antigen is not identified. These data belong to a study of cytomegalovirus exposure and HLA in healthy donors. Points from the study as a whole: The listing of roughly 160 TCR beta chains classed them as cytomegalovirus-associated. It was only CMV serostatus that was available as immune exposure information.

The primer mix had 60 Vbeta and 13 Jbeta primers. This table comes from immunoSEQ multiplex PCR, and its TCRdb copy is limited to in-frame clones, with some not included. The sample has about 200,000 clones, approximately 82% seen once. V lost 4 bases and J lost 7; bases outside the gene matches: 6. CDR1 and CDR2 (germline): MNHNS, SASEGT. The length of the CDR3 is 14 residues. The chain uses TRBV6-1 and TRBJ1-5; 8 bases fit TRBD1. The clonotype was recovered from a woman aged 18 to 35 in good health and CMV-seronegative. Input material: PBMCs. The CDR3 bases are TGTGCCAGCAGTGGGCAGGGGGCGAGGCAGCCCCAGCATTTT. It specifies CASSGQGARQPQHF.